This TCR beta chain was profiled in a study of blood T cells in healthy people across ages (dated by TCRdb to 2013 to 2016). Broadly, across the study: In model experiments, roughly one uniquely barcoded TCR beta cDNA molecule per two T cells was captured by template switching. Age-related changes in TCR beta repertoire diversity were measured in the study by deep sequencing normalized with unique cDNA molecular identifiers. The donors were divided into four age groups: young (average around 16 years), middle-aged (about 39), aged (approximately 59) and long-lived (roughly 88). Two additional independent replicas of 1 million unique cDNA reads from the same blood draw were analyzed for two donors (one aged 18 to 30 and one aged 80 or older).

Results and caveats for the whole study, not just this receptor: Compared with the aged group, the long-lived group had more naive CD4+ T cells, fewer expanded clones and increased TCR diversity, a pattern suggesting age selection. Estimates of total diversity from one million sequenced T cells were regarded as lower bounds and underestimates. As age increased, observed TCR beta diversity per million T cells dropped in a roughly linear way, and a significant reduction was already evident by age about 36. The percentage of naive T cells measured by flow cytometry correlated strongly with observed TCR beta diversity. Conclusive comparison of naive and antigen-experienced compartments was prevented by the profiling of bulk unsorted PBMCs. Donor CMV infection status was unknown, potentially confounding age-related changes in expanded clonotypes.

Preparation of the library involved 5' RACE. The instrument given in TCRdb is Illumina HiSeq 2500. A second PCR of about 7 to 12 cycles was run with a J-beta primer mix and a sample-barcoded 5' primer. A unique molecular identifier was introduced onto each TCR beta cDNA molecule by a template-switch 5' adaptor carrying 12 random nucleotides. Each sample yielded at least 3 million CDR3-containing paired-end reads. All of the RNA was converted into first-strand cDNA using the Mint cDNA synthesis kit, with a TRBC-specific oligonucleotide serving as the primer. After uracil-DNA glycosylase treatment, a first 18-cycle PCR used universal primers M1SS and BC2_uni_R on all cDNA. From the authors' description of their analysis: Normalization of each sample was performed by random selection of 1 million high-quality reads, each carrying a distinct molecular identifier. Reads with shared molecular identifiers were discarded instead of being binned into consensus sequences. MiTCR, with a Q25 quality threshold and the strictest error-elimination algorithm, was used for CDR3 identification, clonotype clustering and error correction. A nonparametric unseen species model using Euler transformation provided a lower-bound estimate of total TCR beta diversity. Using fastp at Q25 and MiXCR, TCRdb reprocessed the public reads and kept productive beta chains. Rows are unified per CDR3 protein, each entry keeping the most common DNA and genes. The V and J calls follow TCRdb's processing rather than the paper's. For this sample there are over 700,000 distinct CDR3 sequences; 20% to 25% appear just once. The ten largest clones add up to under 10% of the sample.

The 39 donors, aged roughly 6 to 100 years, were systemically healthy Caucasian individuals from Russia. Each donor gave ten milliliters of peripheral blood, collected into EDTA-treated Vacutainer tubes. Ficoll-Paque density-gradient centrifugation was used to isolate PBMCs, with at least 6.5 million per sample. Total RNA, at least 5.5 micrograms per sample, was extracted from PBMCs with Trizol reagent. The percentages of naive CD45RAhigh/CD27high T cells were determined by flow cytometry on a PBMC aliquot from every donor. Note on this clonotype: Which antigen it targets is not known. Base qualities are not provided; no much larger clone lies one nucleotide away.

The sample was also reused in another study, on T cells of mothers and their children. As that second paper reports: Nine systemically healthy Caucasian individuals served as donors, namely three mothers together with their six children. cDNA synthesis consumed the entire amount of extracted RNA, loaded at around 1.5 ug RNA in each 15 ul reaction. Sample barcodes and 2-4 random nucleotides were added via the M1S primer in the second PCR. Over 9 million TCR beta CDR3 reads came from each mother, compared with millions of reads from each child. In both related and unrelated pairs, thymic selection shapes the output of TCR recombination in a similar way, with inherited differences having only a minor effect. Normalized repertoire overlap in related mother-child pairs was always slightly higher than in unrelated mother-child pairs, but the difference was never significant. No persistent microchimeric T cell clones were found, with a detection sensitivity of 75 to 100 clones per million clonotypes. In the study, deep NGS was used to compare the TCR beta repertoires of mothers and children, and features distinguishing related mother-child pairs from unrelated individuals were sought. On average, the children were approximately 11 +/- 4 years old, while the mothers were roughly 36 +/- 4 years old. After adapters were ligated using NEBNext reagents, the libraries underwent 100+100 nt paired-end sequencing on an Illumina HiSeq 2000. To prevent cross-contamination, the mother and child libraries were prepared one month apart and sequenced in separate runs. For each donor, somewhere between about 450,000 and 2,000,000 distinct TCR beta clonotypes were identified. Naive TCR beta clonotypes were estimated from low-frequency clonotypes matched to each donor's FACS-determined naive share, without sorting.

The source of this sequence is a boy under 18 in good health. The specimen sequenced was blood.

DNA sequence: TGCAGTGACACATCCTTCCTGAACACAGATACGCAGTATTTT. It is translated as CSDTSFLNTDTQYF. This receptor chain uses TRBV20-1 and TRBJ2-3; the D gene remains uncertain. Between the V and J ends, shortened by 7 bases and 2 bases respectively, the junction contains 16 bases. From the cysteine up to the phenylalanine, the CDR3 has a length of 14 residues. Solely the CDR3 DNA is kept, with 42 bases framed from the first base. The CDR1 and CDR2 encoded by the germline V gene (reference sequence) are DFQATT and SNEGSKA.